This section outlines one TCR beta chain sequence together with its context. The antigen remains unidentified. The sample comes from a study of cytomegalovirus exposure and HLA in healthy donors. Whole-study findings and limits: A few CMV-associated chains proved CMV antigen-specific in vitro. Looking again later, the authors saw that most CMV-associated TCR beta chains seemed HLA-restricted.

PCR was performed using 60 Vbeta and 13 Jbeta primers. TCRdb keeps only in-frame clones here, not all; method: immunoSEQ multiplex PCR. This table has around 100,000 clones, 73% appearing once. The length of the CDR3 is 13 residues. V was pared by 3 bases and J by 5 bases, with 8 bases between. Germline loops: CDR1 SGHTA, CDR2 FQGNSA. The sequencing input was PBMCs. V usage is TRBV7-2 and J usage is TRBJ1-5, with a weak D call TRBD1 (5 bases). The receptor was derived from a man between 35 and 55 years old in good health and CMV-seronegative. The CDR3 bases are TGTGCCAGCAGCTTTGACAGATATCAGCCCCAGCATTTT. Translation: CASSFDRYQPQHF. Full variable domain (remainder filled in from reference TRBV7-2 and TRBJ1-5): GAGVSQSPSNKVTEKGKDVELRCDPISGHTALYWYRQSLGQGLEFLIYFQGNSAPDKSGLPSDRFSAERTGGSVSTLTIQRTQQEDSAVYLCASSFDRYQPQHFGDGTRLSIL.